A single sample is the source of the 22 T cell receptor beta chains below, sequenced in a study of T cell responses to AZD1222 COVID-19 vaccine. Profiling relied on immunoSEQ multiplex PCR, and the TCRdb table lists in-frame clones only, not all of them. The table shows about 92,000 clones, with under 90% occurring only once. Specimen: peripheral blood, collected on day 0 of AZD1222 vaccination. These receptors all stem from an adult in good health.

CDR3 residues: CATSAGTEQYF. CDR3 sequence (DNA): TGTGCCACCAGTGCAGGAACCGAGCAGTACTTC. The gene calls are TRBV24-1 and TRBJ2-7; D is unresolved. Germline values: CDR1 KGHDR, CDR2 SFDVKD. Trimming took 5 bases from V and 6 from J, leaving 7 bases between them. There are 11 residues in the CDR3.

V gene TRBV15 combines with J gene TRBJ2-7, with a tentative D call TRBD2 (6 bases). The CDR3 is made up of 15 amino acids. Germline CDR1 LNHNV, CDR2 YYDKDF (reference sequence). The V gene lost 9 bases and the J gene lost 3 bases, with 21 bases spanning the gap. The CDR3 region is CATDKARGAHYEQYF. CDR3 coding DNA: TGTGCCACGGATAAAGCGCGGGGAGCACACTACGAGCAGTACTTC.

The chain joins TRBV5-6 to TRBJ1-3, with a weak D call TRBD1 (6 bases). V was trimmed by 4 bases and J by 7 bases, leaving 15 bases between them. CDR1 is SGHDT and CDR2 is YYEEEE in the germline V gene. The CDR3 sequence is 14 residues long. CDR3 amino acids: CASSIGGVGNTIYF. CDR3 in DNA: TGTGCCAGCAGCATAGGGGGAGTGGGCAACACCATATATTTT.

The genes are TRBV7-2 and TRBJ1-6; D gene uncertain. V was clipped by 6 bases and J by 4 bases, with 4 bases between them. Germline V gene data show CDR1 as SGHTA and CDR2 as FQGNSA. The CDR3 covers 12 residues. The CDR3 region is CASRDYNSPLHF. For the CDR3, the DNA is TGTGCCAGCAGGGATTATAATTCACCCCTCCACTTT.

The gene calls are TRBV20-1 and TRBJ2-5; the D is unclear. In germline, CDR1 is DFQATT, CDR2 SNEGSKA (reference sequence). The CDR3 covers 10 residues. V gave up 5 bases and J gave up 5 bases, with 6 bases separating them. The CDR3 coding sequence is TGCAGTGCTCCTGGGGAGACCCAGTACTTC. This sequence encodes CSAPGETQYF.

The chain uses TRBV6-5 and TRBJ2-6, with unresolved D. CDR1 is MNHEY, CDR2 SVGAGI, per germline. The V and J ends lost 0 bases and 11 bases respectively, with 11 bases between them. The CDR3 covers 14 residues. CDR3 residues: CASSYSQARDVLTF. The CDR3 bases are TGTGCCAGCAGTTACTCCCAAGCCCGGGACGTCCTGACTTTC.

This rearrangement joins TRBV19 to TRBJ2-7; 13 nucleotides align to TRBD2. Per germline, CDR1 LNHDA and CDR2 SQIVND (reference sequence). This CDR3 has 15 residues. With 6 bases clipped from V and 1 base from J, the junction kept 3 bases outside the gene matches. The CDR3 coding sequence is TGTGCCAGTAGCCCGGGACTAGCGGGGTCCTACGAGCAGTACTTC. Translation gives CASSPGLAGSYEQYF.

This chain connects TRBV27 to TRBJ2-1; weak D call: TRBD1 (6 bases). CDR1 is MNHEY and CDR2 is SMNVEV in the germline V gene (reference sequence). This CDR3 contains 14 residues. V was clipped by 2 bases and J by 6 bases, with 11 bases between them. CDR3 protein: CASSLGPTGNEQFF. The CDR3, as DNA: TGTGCCAGCAGTTTAGGCCCGACAGGCAATGAGCAGTTCTTC.

This chain's CDR3 is CASSSGTSGRVYEQYF. As DNA, the CDR3 is TGTGCCAGCAGCTCTGGGACTAGCGGGAGAGTTTACGAGCAGTACTTC. This chain uses TRBV7-2 with TRBJ2-7; 14 positions agree with TRBD2. Germline V gives CDR1 SGHTA, CDR2 FQGNSA. The CDR3 consists of 16 residues. Losses at the gene ends were 4 bases for V and 4 bases for J; bases not matched to a gene: 6.

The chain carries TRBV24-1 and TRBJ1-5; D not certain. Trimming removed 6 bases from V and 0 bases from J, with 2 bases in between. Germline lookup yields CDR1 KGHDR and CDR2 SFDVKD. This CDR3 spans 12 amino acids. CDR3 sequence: CATSTSNQPQHF. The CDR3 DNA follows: TGTGCCACCAGTACTAGCAATCAGCCCCAGCATTTT.

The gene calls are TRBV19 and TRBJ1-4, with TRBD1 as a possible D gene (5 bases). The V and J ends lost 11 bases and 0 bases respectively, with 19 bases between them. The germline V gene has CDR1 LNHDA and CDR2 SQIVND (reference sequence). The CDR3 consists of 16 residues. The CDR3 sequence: CASRGGASPTNEKLFF. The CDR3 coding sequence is TGTGCCTCGAGGGGAGGGGCCTCTCCAACTAATGAAAAACTGTTTTTT.

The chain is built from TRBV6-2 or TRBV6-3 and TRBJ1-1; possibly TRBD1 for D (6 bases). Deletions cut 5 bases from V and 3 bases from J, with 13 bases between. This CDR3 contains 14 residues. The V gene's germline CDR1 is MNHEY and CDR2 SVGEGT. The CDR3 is CASSNQQGYTEAFF. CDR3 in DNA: TGTGCCAGCAGTAATCAACAGGGTTACACTGAAGCTTTCTTT.

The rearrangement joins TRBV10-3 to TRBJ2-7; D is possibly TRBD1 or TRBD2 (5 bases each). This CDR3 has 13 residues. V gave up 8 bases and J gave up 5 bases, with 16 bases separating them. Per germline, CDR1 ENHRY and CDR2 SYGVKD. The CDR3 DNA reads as TGTGCCATCGGGGAGAGGGACGGCGACGAGCAGTACTTC. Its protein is CAIGERDGDEQYF.

Here the CDR3 DNA reads TGTGCCAGCAGCTTAGGCAACTATGGCTACACCTTC. Translating it yields CASSLGNYGYTF. The V and J genes are TRBV7-9 and TRBJ1-2, with no clear D. The length of the CDR3 is 12 residues. The ends were cut back, 1 base at V and 2 bases at J, with 2 bases in the middle. CDR1 and CDR2 (germline): SEHNR, FQNEAQ (reference sequence).

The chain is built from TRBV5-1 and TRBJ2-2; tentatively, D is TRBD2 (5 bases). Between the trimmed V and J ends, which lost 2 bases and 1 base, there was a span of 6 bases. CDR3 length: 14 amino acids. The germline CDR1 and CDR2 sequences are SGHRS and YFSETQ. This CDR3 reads CASSFRENTGELFF. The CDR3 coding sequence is TGCGCCAGCAGCTTTCGGGAGAACACCGGGGAGCTGTTTTTT.

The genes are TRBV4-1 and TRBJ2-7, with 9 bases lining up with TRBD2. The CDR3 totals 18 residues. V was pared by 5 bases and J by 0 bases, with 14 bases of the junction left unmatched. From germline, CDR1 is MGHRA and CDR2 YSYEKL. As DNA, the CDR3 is TGCGCCAGCAGCGAAATTCGGCTAGCGGGGACTAACTCCTACGAGCAGTACTTC. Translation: CASSEIRLAGTNSYEQYF.

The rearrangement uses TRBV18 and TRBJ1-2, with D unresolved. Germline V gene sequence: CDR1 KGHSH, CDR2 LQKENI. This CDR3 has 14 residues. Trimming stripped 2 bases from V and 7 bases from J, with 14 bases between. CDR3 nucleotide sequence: TGTGCCAGCTCACCAAAAGATGGGAGGATTGGCTACACCTTC. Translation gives CASSPKDGRIGYTF.

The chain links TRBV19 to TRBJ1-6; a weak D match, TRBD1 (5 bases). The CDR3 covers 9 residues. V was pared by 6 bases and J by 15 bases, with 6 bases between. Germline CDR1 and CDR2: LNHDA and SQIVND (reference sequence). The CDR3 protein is CASRGDLHF. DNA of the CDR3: TGTGCCAGTAGAGGGGACCTCCACTTT.

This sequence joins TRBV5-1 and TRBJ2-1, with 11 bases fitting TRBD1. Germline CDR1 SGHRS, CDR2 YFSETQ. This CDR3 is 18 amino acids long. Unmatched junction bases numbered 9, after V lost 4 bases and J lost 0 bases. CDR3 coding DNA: TGCGCCAGCAGCCACCGAGGCGGGACAGGGGGCTCCTACAATGAGCAGTTCTTC. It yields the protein CASSHRGGTGGSYNEQFF.

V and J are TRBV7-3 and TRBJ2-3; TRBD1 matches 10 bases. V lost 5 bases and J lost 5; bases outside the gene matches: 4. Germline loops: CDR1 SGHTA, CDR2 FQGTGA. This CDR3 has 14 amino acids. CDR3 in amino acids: CASSRGTGVDTQYF. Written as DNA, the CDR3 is TGTGCCAGCAGCCGCGGGACAGGGGTAGATACGCAGTATTTT. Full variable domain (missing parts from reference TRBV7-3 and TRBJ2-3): GAGVSQTPSNKVTEKGKYVELRCDPISGHTALYWYRQSLGQGPEFLIYFQGTGAADDSGLPNDRFFAVRPEGSVSTLKIQRTERGDSAVYLCASSRGTGVDTQYFGPGTRLTVL.

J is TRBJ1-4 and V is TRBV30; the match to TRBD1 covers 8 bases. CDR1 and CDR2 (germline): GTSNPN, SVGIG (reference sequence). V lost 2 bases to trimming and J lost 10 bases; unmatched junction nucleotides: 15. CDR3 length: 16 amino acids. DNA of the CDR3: TGTGCCTGGAGTCCTATAAGGACAGGGTTTTTTGGAAAACTGTTTTTT. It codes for CAWSPIRTGFFGKLFF.

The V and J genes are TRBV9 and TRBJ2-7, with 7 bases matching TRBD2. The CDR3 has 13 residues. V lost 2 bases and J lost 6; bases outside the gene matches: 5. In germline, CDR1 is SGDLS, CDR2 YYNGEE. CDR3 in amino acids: CASSVAGEGEQYF. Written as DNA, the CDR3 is TGTGCCAGCAGCGTCGCGGGAGAGGGCGAGCAGTACTTC.